Sequencing of this TCR beta chain was carried out in a study of T-cell memory formation after mild COVID-19. Study overall: For the most part, TCR clusters were specific to one donor.

A few counts support this clonotype. MiXCR, run by TCRdb on the 5' RACE reads, gives a single entry per CDR3 protein. This table has 300,000 or so distinct CDR3 sequences, 15% to 20% appearing once. The CDR3 extends over 16 amino acids. From germline, CDR1 is SEHNR and CDR2 FQNEAQ (reference sequence). V dropped 2 bases and J dropped 2; count of bases not matched to a gene: 4. The chain combines TRBV7-9 with TRBJ2-3; 10 positions match TRBD2. This clonotype was obtained from a man between 18 and 29 years old who had mild COVID-19 (a few samples of this study predate the infection). Cell type and time point are not known. The sequenced material came from PBMCs or a T cell subset sorted from them (not recorded which). The CDR3 spells CASSLRTSGITDTQYF. The CDR3 DNA sequence: TGTGCCAGCAGCTTAAGGACTAGCGGAATCACAGATACGCAGTATTTT.